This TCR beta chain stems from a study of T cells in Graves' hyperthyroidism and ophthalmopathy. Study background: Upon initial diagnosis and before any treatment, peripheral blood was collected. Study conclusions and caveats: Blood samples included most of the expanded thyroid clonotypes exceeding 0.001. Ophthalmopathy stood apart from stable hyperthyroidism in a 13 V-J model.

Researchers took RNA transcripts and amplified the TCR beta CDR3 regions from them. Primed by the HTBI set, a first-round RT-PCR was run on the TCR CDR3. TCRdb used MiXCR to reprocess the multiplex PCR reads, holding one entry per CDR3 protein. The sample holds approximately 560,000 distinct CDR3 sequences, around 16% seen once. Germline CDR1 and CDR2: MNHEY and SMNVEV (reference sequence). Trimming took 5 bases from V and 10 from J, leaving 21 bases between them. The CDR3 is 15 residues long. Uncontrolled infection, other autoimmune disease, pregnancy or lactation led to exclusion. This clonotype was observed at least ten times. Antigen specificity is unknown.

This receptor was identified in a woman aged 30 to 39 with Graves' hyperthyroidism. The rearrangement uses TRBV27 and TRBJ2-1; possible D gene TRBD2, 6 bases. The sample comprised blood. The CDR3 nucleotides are TGTGCCAGCAGTCTTTCGGGACTTGGGCGATTCGAGCAGTTCTTC. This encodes CASSLSGLGRFEQFF.